Listed below are T cell receptor beta chains from one sample, sequenced in a study of blood T cells in healthy people across ages. One entry per CDR3 protein, called by TCRdb with MiXCR from the 5' RACE reads. The table has around 1,000,000 distinct CDR3 sequences, 25% seen once; the top ten hold less than 0.85%. The sample was also linked to a second study, of T cells of mothers and their children.

The sequenced sample was blood. These receptors all come from a girl aged 2-10 years in good health. CDR3s include the opening cysteine and the closing phenylalanine or tryptophan. D genes are given only for firm matches. The listing skips clone size in some rows; elsewhere it reads once, few, many or a size class.

d_call: .; v_call: TRBV19; clone_size: few; j_call: TRBJ1-2; cdr3_nt: TGTGCCAGTAGTATGAGCAGACTATATGGCTACACCTTC; cdr3_aa: CASSMSRLYGYTF
d_call: TRBD2; v_call: TRBV12-3/TRBV12-4; clone_size: .; j_call: TRBJ2-5; cdr3_nt: TGTGCCAGCAGTTCTCTCCTTGAGCGGGAGGAGGGGGAGACCCAGTACTTC; cdr3_aa: CASSSLLEREEGETQYF
d_call: TRBD1; v_call: TRBV6-2/TRBV6-3; clone_size: .; j_call: TRBJ2-6; cdr3_nt: TGTGCCAGCAGTTTCCAGACAGGGTCGTCTGGGGCCAACGTCCTGACTTTC; cdr3_aa: CASSFQTGSSGANVLTF
d_call: .; v_call: TRBV5-1; clone_size: .; j_call: TRBJ2-7; cdr3_nt: TGCGCCAGCAGCTTGGTGCGTCGGACAGCTCCCTACGAGCAGTACTTC; cdr3_aa: CASSLVRRTAPYEQYF
d_call: .; v_call: TRBV27; clone_size: many; j_call: TRBJ2-5; cdr3_nt: TGTGCCAGCAGTTTATTGCAGGGTCCTGAAGAGACCCAGTACTTC; cdr3_aa: CASSLLQGPEETQYF
d_call: TRBD2; v_call: TRBV28; clone_size: .; j_call: TRBJ2-5; cdr3_nt: TGTGCCAGCAGTTCTATACTACTGACTAGCGGGGGGGCCGAGGAGACCCAGTACTTC; cdr3_aa: CASSSILLTSGGAEETQYF
d_call: .; v_call: TRBV5-1; clone_size: .; j_call: TRBJ1-2; cdr3_nt: TGCGCCAGCACCGCAAGCGACACCTACGGAGACTATGGCTACACCTTC; cdr3_aa: CASTASDTYGDYGYTF
d_call: .; v_call: TRBV2; clone_size: many; j_call: TRBJ2-5; cdr3_nt: TGTGCCAGCAGTGGACAGAAAGAGACCCAGTACTTC; cdr3_aa: CASSGQKETQYF
d_call: .; v_call: TRBV7-8; clone_size: few; j_call: TRBJ2-1; cdr3_nt: TGTGCCAGCAGCCCCCGGGTGTGGCGGGAACGCAATGAGCAGTTCTTC; cdr3_aa: CASSPRVWRERNEQFF
d_call: .; v_call: TRBV6-6; clone_size: .; j_call: TRBJ1-2; cdr3_nt: TGTGCCAGCACCCAGAGAGGGATATTCGGGGGCTACACCTTC; cdr3_aa: CASTQRGIFGGYTF
d_call: .; v_call: TRBV20-1; clone_size: .; j_call: TRBJ1-3; cdr3_nt: TGCAGTGCTTGGGACCCTGGAAACACCATATATTTT; cdr3_aa: CSAWDPGNTIYF
d_call: .; v_call: TRBV12-3/TRBV12-4; clone_size: .; j_call: TRBJ2-3; cdr3_nt: TGTGCCAGCAGTTTCTGGTATGAGGGGGGAGTCAGCACAGATACGCAGTATTTT; cdr3_aa: CASSFWYEGGVSTDTQYF
d_call: TRBD2; v_call: TRBV12-3/TRBV12-4; clone_size: .; j_call: TRBJ2-3; cdr3_nt: TGTGCCAGCAGTCCGATTAGCGGGGGAGCAGATGCGCAGTATTTT; cdr3_aa: CASSPISGGADAQYF
d_call: .; v_call: TRBV5-1; clone_size: .; j_call: TRBJ2-5; cdr3_nt: TGCGCCAGCAGCTCCCGGACTCGGGACGGGGAAGAGACCCAGTACTTC; cdr3_aa: CASSSRTRDGEETQYF
d_call: TRBD2; v_call: TRBV9; clone_size: .; j_call: TRBJ2-3; cdr3_nt: TGTGCCAGCAGCCCCCCATTAAGCGGGATCACAGATACGCAGTATTTT; cdr3_aa: CASSPPLSGITDTQYF